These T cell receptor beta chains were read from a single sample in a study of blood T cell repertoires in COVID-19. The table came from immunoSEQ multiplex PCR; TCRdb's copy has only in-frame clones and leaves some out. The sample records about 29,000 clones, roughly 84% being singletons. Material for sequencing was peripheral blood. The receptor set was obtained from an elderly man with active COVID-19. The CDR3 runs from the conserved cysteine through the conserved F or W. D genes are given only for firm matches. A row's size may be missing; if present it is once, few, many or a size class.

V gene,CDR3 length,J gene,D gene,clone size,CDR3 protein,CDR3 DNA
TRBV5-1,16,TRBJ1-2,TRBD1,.,CASSPGTASFNYGYTF,TGCGCCAGCAGCCCCGGGACAGCCTCTTTTAACTATGGCTACACCTTC
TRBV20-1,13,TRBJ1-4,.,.,CSASSGGGEKLFF,TGCAGTGCTAGTTCGGGGGGCGGCGAAAAACTGTTTTTT
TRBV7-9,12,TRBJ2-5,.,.,CASSLVGETQYF,TGTGCCAGCAGCTTAGTTGGCGAGACCCAGTACTTC
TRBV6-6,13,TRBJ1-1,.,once,CASSHQGNTEAFF,TGTGCCAGCAGTCATCAGGGTAACACTGAAGCTTTCTTT
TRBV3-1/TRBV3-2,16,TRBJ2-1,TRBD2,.,CASSQRGGGASNEQFF,TGTGCCAGCAGCCAACGGGGCGGGGGGGCCAGCAATGAGCAGTTCTTC
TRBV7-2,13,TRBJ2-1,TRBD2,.,CASSLVVGGEQFF,TGTGCCAGCAGCTTAGTAGTGGGGGGGGAGCAGTTCTTC
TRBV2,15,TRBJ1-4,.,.,CASSPQQGLNEKLFF,TGTGCCAGCAGTCCCCAACAGGGTCTTAATGAAAAACTGTTTTTT
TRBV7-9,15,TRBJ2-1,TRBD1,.,CASSFWDRGVNEQFF,TGTGCCAGCAGCTTCTGGGACAGGGGAGTCAATGAGCAGTTCTTC
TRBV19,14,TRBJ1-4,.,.,CASSRQTDNEKLFF,TGTGCCAGTAGTCGACAGACTGATAATGAAAAACTGTTTTTT
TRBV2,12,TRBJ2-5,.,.,CASSVDPETQYF,TGTGCCAGCAGTGTAGATCCAGAGACCCAGTACTTC
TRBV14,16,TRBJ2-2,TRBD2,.,CASRHRGLAGTGELFF,TGTGCCAGCCGCCACCGGGGACTAGCGGGGACCGGGGAGCTGTTTTTT
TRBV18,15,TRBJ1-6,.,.,CASSEGFWRNSPLHF,TGTGCCAGCTCGGAAGGGTTTTGGAGGAATTCACCCCTCCACTTT
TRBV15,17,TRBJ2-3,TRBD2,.,CATSRDVAGGPLDTQYF,TGTGCCACCAGCAGAGATGTGGCGGGGGGGCCCCTAGATACGCAGTATTTT
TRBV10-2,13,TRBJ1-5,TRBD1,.,CASRDRESQPQHF,TGCGCCAGCAGGGACAGGGAAAGTCAGCCCCAGCATTTT
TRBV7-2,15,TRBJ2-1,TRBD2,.,CASSPTGGSYNEQFF,TGTGCCAGCAGCCCCACGGGAGGCTCCTACAATGAGCAGTTCTTC
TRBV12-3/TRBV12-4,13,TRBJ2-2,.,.,CASTKQSTGELFF,TGTGCCAGTACGAAACAGAGCACCGGGGAGCTGTTTTTT
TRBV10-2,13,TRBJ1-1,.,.,CASTPPGNAEAFF,TGCGCCAGCACTCCCCCGGGTAACGCTGAAGCTTTCTTT
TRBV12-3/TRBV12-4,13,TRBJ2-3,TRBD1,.,CASSTGESDTQYF,TGTGCCAGCAGTACAGGGGAATCAGATACGCAGTATTTT
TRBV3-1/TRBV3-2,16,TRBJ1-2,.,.,CASSQVESGRGYGYTF,TGTGCCAGCAGCCAAGTGGAGTCGGGTCGGGGTTATGGCTACACCTTC
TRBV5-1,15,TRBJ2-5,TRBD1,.,CASSMGQLVQETQYF,TGCGCCAGCAGCATGGGACAGCTAGTCCAAGAGACCCAGTACTTC
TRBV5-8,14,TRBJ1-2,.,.,CASSLKTRDYGYTF,TGTGCCAGCAGCTTGAAGACCAGGGACTATGGCTACACCTTC
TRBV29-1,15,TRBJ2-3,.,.,CSVDRRERGADTQYF,TGCAGCGTCGATCGCAGGGAAAGAGGTGCAGATACGCAGTATTTT
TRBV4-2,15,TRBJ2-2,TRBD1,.,CASSQDWDSTGELFF,TGTGCCAGCAGCCAAGATTGGGACAGCACCGGGGAGCTGTTTTTT
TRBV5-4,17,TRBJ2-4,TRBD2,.,CASSLGLAGVAKNIQYF,TGTGCCAGCAGCTTGGGACTAGCGGGGGTAGCCAAAAACATTCAGTACTTC
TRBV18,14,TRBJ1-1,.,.,CASSPQPGVTEAFF,TGTGCCAGCTCACCACAGCCAGGGGTGACTGAAGCTTTCTTT
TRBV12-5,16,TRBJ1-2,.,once,CASGSSGAATSHGYTF,TGTGCTAGTGGTTCAAGTGGGGCAGCAACCTCCCATGGCTACACCTTC
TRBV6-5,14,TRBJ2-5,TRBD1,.,CASNTGGGRETQYF,TGTGCCAGCAATACAGGGGGCGGTCGAGAGACCCAGTACTTC
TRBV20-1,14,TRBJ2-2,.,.,CSASLGSHTGELFF,TGCAGTGCTAGTCTCGGTTCCCACACCGGGGAGCTGTTTTTT
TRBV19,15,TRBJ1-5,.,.,CASTDGGFGNQPQHF,TGTGCCAGTACCGATGGGGGGTTTGGCAATCAGCCCCAGCATTTT
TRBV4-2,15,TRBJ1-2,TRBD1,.,CASSQARGQGYGYTF,TGTGCCAGCAGCCAAGCTAGGGGGCAGGGCTATGGCTACACCTTC
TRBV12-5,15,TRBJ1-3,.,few,CASGSGAGSGNTIYF,TGTGCTAGTGGTTCGGGAGCGGGCTCTGGAAACACCATATATTTT
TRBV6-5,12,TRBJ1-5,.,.,CASSSPGQPQHF,TGTGCCAGCAGCTCACCAGGGCAGCCCCAGCATTTT
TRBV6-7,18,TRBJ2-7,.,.,CASSPLSPLPPIDYEQYF,TGTGCCAGCAGTCCCCTTAGCCCGTTGCCCCCGATTGACTACGAGCAGTACTTC
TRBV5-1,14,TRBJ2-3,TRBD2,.,CASSTGPGGDTQYF,TGCGCCAGCAGCACGGGCCCGGGAGGAGATACGCAGTATTTT
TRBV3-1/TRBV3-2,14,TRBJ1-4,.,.,CASSPPTTNEKLFF,TGTGCCAGCAGCCCCCCAACAACTAATGAAAAACTGTTTTTT
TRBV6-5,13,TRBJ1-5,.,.,CASKRQDYQPQHF,TGTGCCAGCAAACGACAGGATTATCAGCCCCAGCATTTT
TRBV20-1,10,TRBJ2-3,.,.,CSVGADTQYF,TGCAGTGTCGGGGCAGATACGCAGTATTTT
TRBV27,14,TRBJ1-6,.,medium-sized,CASSQQALRGPLHF,TGTGCCAGCAGTCAACAGGCCCTAAGAGGACCCCTCCACTTT
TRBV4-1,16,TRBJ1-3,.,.,CASSQEGGQGGNTIYF,TGCGCCAGCAGCCAAGAGGGTGGGCAGGGGGGAAACACCATATATTTT
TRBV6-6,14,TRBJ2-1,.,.,CASRRDFGYNEQFF,TGTGCCAGCAGACGGGACTTCGGATACAATGAGCAGTTCTTC
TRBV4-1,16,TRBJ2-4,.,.,CASSQDQGVAKNIQYF,TGCGCCAGCAGCCAAGATCAGGGTGTAGCCAAAAACATTCAGTACTTC
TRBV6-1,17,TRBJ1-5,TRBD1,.,CASSEFETGTVNQPQHF,TGTGCCAGCAGTGAATTCGAGACAGGGACCGTCAATCAGCCCCAGCATTTT
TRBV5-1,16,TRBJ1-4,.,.,CASSLALGQINEKLFF,TGCGCCAGCAGCTTGGCCTTGGGACAAATAAATGAAAAACTGTTTTTT
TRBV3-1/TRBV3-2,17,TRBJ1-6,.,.,CASSPRAPSSYNSPLHF,TGTGCCAGCAGCCCCAGGGCACCGAGCTCCTATAATTCACCCCTCCACTTT
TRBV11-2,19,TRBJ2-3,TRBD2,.,CASSLRSGTSGGAANTQYF,TGTGCCAGCAGCTTAAGGTCCGGGACTAGCGGGGGGGCTGCAAATACGCAGTATTTT
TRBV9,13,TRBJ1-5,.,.,CASSPFANGPQHF,TGTGCCAGCAGCCCGTTTGCGAACGGGCCCCAGCATTTT
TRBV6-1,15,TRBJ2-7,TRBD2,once,CASSERRGGSYEQYF,TGTGCCAGCAGTGAGCGGCGGGGGGGCTCGTACGAGCAGTACTTC
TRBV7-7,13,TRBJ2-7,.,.,CASSFGLHYEQYF,TGTGCCAGCAGCTTCGGACTACACTACGAGCAGTACTTC
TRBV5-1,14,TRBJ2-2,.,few,CASSSDTPTGELFF,TGCGCCAGCAGTTCAGACACTCCCACCGGGGAGCTGTTTTTT
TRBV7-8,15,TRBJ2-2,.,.,CASSKGRLGIGELFF,TGTGCCAGCAGCAAAGGGAGACTAGGAATCGGGGAGCTGTTTTTT
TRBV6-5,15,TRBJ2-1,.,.,CASSRQFSSYNEQFF,TGTGCCAGCAGTAGACAGTTCAGCTCCTACAATGAGCAGTTCTTC
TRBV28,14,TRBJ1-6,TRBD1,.,CASRMTGGISPLHF,TGTGCCAGCAGAATGACAGGGGGGATTTCACCCCTCCACTTT
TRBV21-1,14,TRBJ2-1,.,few,CASSMGDSPIGQFF,TGTGCCAGCAGCATGGGGGACAGCCCAATTGGGCAGTTCTTC
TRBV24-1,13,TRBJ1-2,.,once,CATSTEGLNGYTF,TGTGCCACCAGTACCGAGGGCCTAAATGGCTACACCTTC
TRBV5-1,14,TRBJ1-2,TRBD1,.,CASSLATQGDGYTF,TGCGCCAGCAGCTTGGCGACTCAGGGGGATGGCTACACCTTC
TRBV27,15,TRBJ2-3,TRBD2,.,CASSGGAVGTDTQYF,TGTGCCAGCAGCGGGGGGGCGGTCGGCACAGATACGCAGTATTTT
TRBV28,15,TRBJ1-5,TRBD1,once,CASSWPGQGYQPQHF,TGTGCCAGCAGTTGGCCGGGACAGGGTTATCAGCCCCAGCATTTT
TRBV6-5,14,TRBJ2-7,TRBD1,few,CASRKDRGLSEQYF,TGTGCCAGCAGGAAAGACAGGGGGCTCAGCGAGCAGTACTTC
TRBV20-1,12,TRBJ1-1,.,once,CSASPGGNEAFF,TGCAGTGCTAGTCCGGGGGGGAATGAAGCTTTCTTT